These 32 T cell receptor beta chains came from one sample sequenced in a study of T cells in Graves' hyperthyroidism and ophthalmopathy. The investigators amplified TCR beta CDR3 regions from RNA transcripts. Initially, a first-round RT-PCR of the TCR CDR3 employed the HTBI primer set. TCRdb reanalysed the multiplex PCR reads using MiXCR and keeps one entry per CDR3 protein. The table shows some 350,000 distinct CDR3 sequences, with roughly 15% occurring only once. Sequencing input: blood. The receptors come from a woman in her sixties with Graves' ophthalmopathy.

This chain links TRBV28 with TRBJ2-1; 14 positions match TRBD2. Germline CDR1 is MDHEN and CDR2 is SYDVKM. V was pared by 6 bases and J by 7 bases, with 5 bases of the junction left unmatched. The length of the CDR3 is 15 residues. The CDR3 nucleotides read TGTGCCAGCAGATCGACTAGCGGGAGGGGAAATGAGCAGTTCTTC. Its protein is CASRSTSGRGNEQFF.

This clonotype came up a few times. This chain joins TRBV7-2 and TRBJ2-1, with 9 bases matching TRBD2. Trimming cost V 0 bases and J 0 bases; bases outside gene matches: 12. CDR3 length: 20 residues. Germline V gene data show CDR1 as SGHTA and CDR2 as FQGNSA. The CDR3 nucleotides read TGTGCCAGCAGCTTAGCTAGGGCTAGCGGGACTTATAGCTCCTACAATGAGCAGTTCTTC. This codes for CASSLARASGTYSSYNEQFF.

Ten or more counts support this clonotype. The V and J genes are TRBV28 and TRBJ2-1, with TRBD1 identical over 7 bases. The CDR3 length is 15 residues. The ends lost 7 bases at V and 0 bases at J; junction bases unmatched: 6. Per the germline V gene, CDR1 is MDHEN and CDR2 is SYDVKM. The CDR3 DNA sequence: TGTGCCAGCAACCCGGACAGGAGCTCCTACAATGAGCAGTTCTTC. It is translated as CASNPDRSSYNEQFF.

The table lists this clonotype with a few counts. The gene calls are TRBV29-1 and TRBJ2-7; TRBD1 matches at 9 bases. The CDR3 is 15 residues long. CDR1 is SQVTM and CDR2 is ANQGSEA in the germline V gene. V was clipped by 0 bases and J by 7 bases; unmatched bases: 10. The CDR3 here is CSVEDPVQGAGEQYF. CDR3 in DNA: TGCAGCGTTGAAGATCCCGTACAGGGGGCAGGGGAGCAGTACTTC.

The sample holds a few counts of this clonotype. The rearrangement uses TRBV28 and TRBJ1-6; D ambiguous. This CDR3 spans 14 amino acids. The V and J ends lost 3 bases and 5 bases respectively, with 8 bases between them. Germline V gene lookup returns CDR1 MDHEN and CDR2 SYDVKM. For the CDR3, the DNA is TGTGCCAGCAGTTTTTGGACTAATAATTCACCCCTCCACTTT. Translation gives CASSFWTNNSPLHF.

This clonotype showed up many times. This rearrangement joins TRBV6-2 or TRBV6-3 to TRBJ1-1; no definite D call. This CDR3 is 14 amino acids long. CDR1 is MNHEY and CDR2 is SVGEGT in the germline V gene. V was clipped by 8 bases and J by 5 bases, with 18 bases between them. CDR3 protein: CASGPRGSRTEAFF. The CDR3 DNA reads TGTGCCAGCGGCCCGCGGGGAAGTAGGACTGAAGCTTTCTTT.

This sequence joins TRBV20-1 and TRBJ2-3; no clear D gene. The CDR3 runs 14 residues. The germline CDR1 and CDR2 sequences are DFQATT and SNEGSKA (reference sequence). Trimming stripped 0 bases from V and 1 base from J, with 8 bases between. The CDR3 DNA reads as TGCAGTGCTAGAGATCCCGTACGCACAGATACGCAGTATTTT. Protein: CSARDPVRTDTQYF.

This clonotype has a count of ten or more. The rearrangement links TRBV10-1 to TRBJ2-5, with D maybe TRBD2 (5 bases). Germline V gene sequence: CDR1 WNHNN, CDR2 SYGVQD (reference sequence). The CDR3 is 14 residues long. The V and J ends lost 6 bases and 1 base respectively, with 12 bases between them. This CDR3 is CASSPRRGQETQYF. DNA of the CDR3: TGCGCCAGCAGCCCCCGCCGGGGCCAAGAGACCCAGTACTTC.

This clonotype was seen more than once but under ten times. The chain couples TRBV20-1 to TRBJ2-2, with a weak D call TRBD1 (7 bases). V gave up 0 bases and J gave up 6 bases, with 17 bases separating them. This CDR3 is built from 16 residues. The germline V gene encodes CDR1 DFQATT and CDR2 SNEGSKA (reference sequence). The CDR3 nucleotides are TGCAGTGCTAGAGACCCTGACAGGGAGGCCCCCGGGGAGCTGTTTTTT. It codes for CSARDPDREAPGELFF.

The table lists this clonotype with many counts. V and J are TRBV6-1 and TRBJ2-3; D not certain. The CDR3 is 12 amino acids. CDR1 is MNHNS and CDR2 is SASEGT in the germline V gene. V shed 7 bases and J shed 6 bases, with 11 bases lying between them. Here the CDR3 DNA reads TGTGCCAGCATTGCGGTGGGGGATACGCAGTATTTT. Translating it yields CASIAVGDTQYF.

This clonotype showed up many times. This chain uses TRBV5-1 with TRBJ2-7, with D perhaps TRBD1 or TRBD2 (5 bases each). The CDR3 contains 12 residues. Germline CDR1 reads SGHRS; CDR2 reads YFSETQ. Trimming took 3 bases from V and 5 from J, leaving 9 bases between them. The CDR3 loop reads CASSWGTDEQYF. The CDR3 DNA reads TGCGCCAGCAGCTGGGGGACGGACGAGCAGTACTTC.

Ten or more counts support this clonotype. The chain links TRBV20-1 to TRBJ2-7; perhaps TRBD1 as D (6 bases). The V gene lost 1 base and the J gene lost 1 base, with 11 bases spanning the gap. Germline V lookup: CDR1 DFQATT, CDR2 SNEGSKA (reference sequence). The CDR3 length is 14 residues. DNA for the CDR3: TGCAGTGCTAGAGCCGGGACAACTTCCTACGAGCAGTACTTC. It translates to CSARAGTTSYEQYF.

At least ten counts were recorded for this clonotype. This chain joins TRBV16 and TRBJ2-3; D gene unclear. The ends were cut back, 4 bases at V and 6 bases at J, with 8 bases in the middle. Germline CDR1 reads KGHSY; CDR2 reads FQNENV. The CDR3 is made up of 12 amino acids. CDR3 residues: CASSPRMDTQYF. The CDR3 DNA sequence: TGTGCCAGCAGCCCTAGAATGGATACGCAGTATTTT.

There are many counts of this clonotype. The CDR3 is CASGGTAYEQYF. Here the CDR3 DNA reads TGTGCCAGTGGCGGGACAGCTTACGAGCAGTACTTC. The gene calls are TRBV28 and TRBJ2-7; tentatively, D is TRBD1 (7 bases). The CDR3 has 12 residues. CDR1 MDHEN and CDR2 SYDVKM come from the germline V gene. V was pared by 9 bases and J by 4 bases, with 13 bases between. Together with reference TRBV28 and TRBJ2-7, the CDR3 gives the full variable domain: DVKVTQSSRYLVKRTGEKVFLECVQDMDHENMFWYRQDPGLGLRLIYFSYDVKMKEKGDIPEGYSVSREKKERFSLILESASTNQTSMYLCASGGTAYEQYFGPGTRLTVT.

This clonotype was seen repeatedly, ten times or more. This chain connects TRBV11-3 to TRBJ2-5, with 9 bases matching TRBD2. The V gene's germline CDR1 is SGHNT and CDR2 YENEEA. With V trimmed by 1 base and J by 0 bases, 6 bases remained unmatched. The CDR3 has 17 residues. The CDR3 protein is CASSLGRLAGYQETQYF. The CDR3 coding sequence is TGTGCCAGCAGCTTAGGTCGGCTAGCGGGATACCAAGAGACCCAGTACTTC.

This clonotype was seen repeatedly, ten times or more. The chain combines TRBV7-9 with TRBJ2-3; TRBD2 matches at 9 bases. J was trimmed by 3 bases and V by 3 bases; bases with no gene match: 4. The CDR3 is 15 residues long. CDR1 and CDR2 from the germline V gene are SEHNR and FQNEAQ (reference sequence). The CDR3 bases are TGTGCCAGCAGCTTTAGCGGGAGTACGACAGATACGCAGTATTTT. The encoded protein is CASSFSGSTTDTQYF. The full variable domain, rest sourced from reference TRBV7-9 and TRBJ2-3, is DTGVSQNPRHKITKRGQNVTFRCDPISEHNRLYWYRQTLGQGPEFLTYFQNEAQLEKSRLLSDRFSAERPKGSFSTLEIQRTEQGDSAMYLCASSFSGSTTDTQYFGPGTRLTVL.

V is TRBV7-9 and J is TRBJ2-2, with 13 bases fitting TRBD2. Germline loops: CDR1 SEHNR, CDR2 FQNEAQ (reference sequence). Trimming took 4 bases from V and 3 from J; bases not matched to a gene: 8. CDR3 length: 18 amino acids. CDR3 sequence (DNA): TGTGCCAGCAGCTCAGGACTAGCGGGAGCAGGGGACACCGGGGAGCTGTTTTTT. Translated, it gives CASSSGLAGAGDTGELFF.

This clonotype was recorded at least ten times. The CDR3 loop is CASRLLAGVTSTDTQYF. The CDR3 DNA reads TGTGCCAGCAGATTACTAGCGGGAGTCACTAGCACAGATACGCAGTATTTT. The gene calls are TRBV28 and TRBJ2-3; 11 nucleotides match TRBD2. The CDR3 loop spans 17 amino acids. Germline assignment: CDR1 MDHEN and CDR2 SYDVKM. V shed 6 bases and J 0 bases; nucleotides not matched to a gene: 8. Combining the CDR3 with reference TRBV28 and TRBJ2-3 gives the whole variable domain DVKVTQSSRYLVKRTGEKVFLECVQDMDHENMFWYRQDPGLGLRLIYFSYDVKMKEKGDIPEGYSVSREKKERFSLILESASTNQTSMYLCASRLLAGVTSTDTQYFGPGTRLTVL.

This clonotype appeared many times. V usage is TRBV28 and J usage is TRBJ2-3, with 10 positions matching TRBD1. The CDR3 sequence is 15 residues long. Trimming cost V 6 bases and J 7 bases; bases outside gene matches: 10. The germline CDR1 and CDR2 sequences are MDHEN and SYDVKM. The CDR3 nucleotides read TGTGCCAGCAGAGAGACAGGGGGCGGTAGAAATACGCAGTATTTT. This translates into CASRETGGGRNTQYF.

The count of this clonotype is one. A much bigger clone sits one base away, suggesting this may be a read error. As the CDR3 is not closed by the conserved phenylalanine or tryptophan, this likely results from a read error. The V call is TRBV11-3, the J call TRBJ2-7, with 9 nucleotides matching TRBD1. The CDR3 is made up of 15 amino acids. CDR1 and CDR2 (germline): SGHNT, YENEEA. Trimming cost V 6 bases and J 5 bases; bases outside gene matches: 11. As DNA, the CDR3 is TGTGCCAGCAGTTCTACCCACAGGGGGCCGGACGAGCAGTACCTC. Protein product: CASSSTHRGPDEQYL.

This clonotype was detected many times. The chain has TRBV5-1 and TRBJ2-5; no clear D. Germline V lookup: CDR1 SGHRS, CDR2 YFSETQ. This CDR3 region has 14 residues. The germline V and J ends were trimmed by 4 bases and 1 base, with 11 bases remaining between them. In DNA, the CDR3 is TGCGCCAGCAGCCTGAGCAGCCTCCAAGAGACCCAGTACTTC. This translates into CASSLSSLQETQYF.

The chain couples TRBV10-3 to TRBJ2-5, with 8 positions matching TRBD2. The CDR3 totals 13 residues. Germline CDR1 and CDR2: ENHRY and SYGVKD. Germline trimming cut 10 bases from V and 3 bases from J; bases unmatched to any gene: 7. Written as DNA, the CDR3 is TGTGCCACTAATAACGGGGGGGAAGAGACCCAGTACTTC. Translation: CATNNGGEETQYF.

This clonotype appeared many times. The V gene is TRBV20-1, the J gene TRBJ2-3; 13 nucleotides align to TRBD2. Trimming removed 3 bases from V and 4 bases from J; junction bases left unmatched: 10. The CDR3 runs to 17 residues. Germline lookup yields CDR1 DFQATT and CDR2 SNEGSKA (reference sequence). CDR3: CSASHRGLAGPSDTQYF. In DNA, the CDR3 is TGCAGTGCTAGTCACAGGGGACTAGCGGGACCTTCAGATACGCAGTATTTT.

In the case of this clonotype: A much larger clone is a single base away; this may be a read error. V gene TRBV28 combines with J gene TRBJ1-5, with D possibly matching TRBD1 (5 bases). The CDR3 runs 13 residues. Germline V lookup: CDR1 MDHEN, CDR2 SYDVKM. CDR3 sequence: CACRDSEIQPQHF. CDR3 DNA: TGTGCCTGCAGGGACTCGGAGATCCAGCCCCAGCATTTT. The full variable domain, rest sourced from reference TRBV28 and TRBJ1-5, is DVKVTQSSRYLVKRTGEKVFLECVQDMDHENMFWYRQDPGLGLRLIYFSYDVKMKEKGDIPEGYSVSREKKERFSLILESASTNQTSMYLCACRDSEIQPQHFGDGTRLSIL.

The sample holds a few counts of this clonotype. J is TRBJ1-2 and V is TRBV24-1; D is undetermined. The V gene lost 4 bases and the J gene lost 0 bases, with 17 bases spanning the gap. The CDR3 contains 17 residues. CDR1 is KGHDR, CDR2 SFDVKD, per germline. The CDR3 spells CATSESGGPRANYGYTF. CDR3 DNA sequence: TGTGCCACCAGTGAGTCCGGCGGACCCCGAGCTAACTATGGCTACACCTTC.

The CDR3 region is CASSLPDYNEQFF. The DNA of the CDR3 is TGTGCCAGCAGCTTACCAGACTACAATGAGCAGTTCTTC. The chain has TRBV11-1 and TRBJ2-1; D unresolved. This CDR3 is 13 amino acids long. Germline values: CDR1 SGHAT, CDR2 FQDESV (reference sequence). V lost 2 bases and J lost 3, with 5 bases in between.

Many counts were recorded for this clonotype. The chain has TRBV2 and TRBJ1-5; a possible D gene is TRBD1 (6 bases). The V gene lost 7 bases and the J gene lost 0 bases, with 16 bases spanning the gap. From germline, CDR1 is SNHLY and CDR2 FYNNEI. The CDR3 is 16 residues long. The DNA of the CDR3 is TGTGCCAGCACCCCGAGGGGGACCTATAGCAATCAGCCCCAGCATTTT. Translated: CASTPRGTYSNQPQHF.

This clonotype was recorded at least ten times. V usage is TRBV5-1 and J usage is TRBJ2-1, with D uncertain. The CDR3 runs to 14 residues. The germline CDR1 and CDR2 sequences are SGHRS and YFSETQ. The V end lost 0 bases, the J end lost 1 base, and 5 bases lay between the germline ends. In nucleotides, the CDR3 is TGCGCCAGCAGCTTGGCCCAGTCCTACAATGAGCAGTTCTTC. Translating gives CASSLAQSYNEQFF.

This clonotype was detected ten times or more. The CDR3 spells CATNSGQSYEQYF. CDR3 bases: TGTGCCACCAACTCGGGACAGAGTTACGAGCAGTACTTC. This sequence joins TRBV24-1 and TRBJ2-7, with 7 bases aligning to TRBD1. Germline CDR1 reads KGHDR; CDR2 reads SFDVKD. Trimming at V came to 8 bases and at J to 4 bases, leaving 7 bases not matched to a gene. This CDR3 has 13 amino acids.

In its sample, this clonotype was seen many times. The V and J genes are TRBV28 and TRBJ1-3; D ambiguous. Per germline, CDR1 MDHEN and CDR2 SYDVKM. This CDR3 is 13 amino acids long. V was pared by 6 bases and J by 4 bases, with 10 bases between. CDR3 bases: TGTGCCAGCAGCCCCCCGGGAGGAAACACCATATATTTT. Its translation is CASSPPGGNTIYF.

This clonotype was observed at least ten times. V gene TRBV18 combines with J gene TRBJ2-3; D remains unclear. CDR1 KGHSH and CDR2 LQKENI come from the germline V gene. The CDR3 covers 13 residues. V was pared by 3 bases and J by 6 bases, with 10 bases between. Written as DNA, the CDR3 is TGTGCCAGCTCACCCCCAGAGACCGATACGCAGTATTTT. Translated, it gives CASSPPETDTQYF.

Comments on this clonotype: A junction boundary mismatches the germline segment, possibly from a read error. V gene TRBV7-8 combines with J gene TRBJ2-1, with D unclear. Germline V CDR1 and CDR2: SGHVS, FQNEAQ. The CDR3 has 16 amino acids. CDR3 sequence reads: CAGSLLTKGWYNEQFF. The DNA for the CDR3 is TGTGCCGGCAGCTTACTAACTAAAGGTTGGTACAATGAGCAGTTCTTC.